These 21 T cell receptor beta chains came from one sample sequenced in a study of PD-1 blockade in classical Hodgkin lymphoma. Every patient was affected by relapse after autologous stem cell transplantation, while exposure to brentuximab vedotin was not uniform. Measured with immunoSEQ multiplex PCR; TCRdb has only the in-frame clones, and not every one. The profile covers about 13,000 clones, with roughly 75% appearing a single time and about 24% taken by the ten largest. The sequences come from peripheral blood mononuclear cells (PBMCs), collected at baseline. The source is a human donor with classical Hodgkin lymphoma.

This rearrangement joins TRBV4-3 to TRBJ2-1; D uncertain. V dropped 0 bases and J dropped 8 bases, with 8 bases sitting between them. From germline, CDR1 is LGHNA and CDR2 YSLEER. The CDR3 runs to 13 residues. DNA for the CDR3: TGCGCCAGCAGCCAAGATACGTGGGATGAGCAGTTCTTC. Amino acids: CASSQDTWDEQFF.

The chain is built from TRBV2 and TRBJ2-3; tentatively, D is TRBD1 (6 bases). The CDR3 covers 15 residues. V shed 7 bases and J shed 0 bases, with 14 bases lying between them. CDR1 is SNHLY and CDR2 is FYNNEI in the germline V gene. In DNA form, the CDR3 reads TGTGCCAGCAAGGGGGAGAGGGCTAGCACAGATACGCAGTATTTT. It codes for CASKGERASTDTQYF.

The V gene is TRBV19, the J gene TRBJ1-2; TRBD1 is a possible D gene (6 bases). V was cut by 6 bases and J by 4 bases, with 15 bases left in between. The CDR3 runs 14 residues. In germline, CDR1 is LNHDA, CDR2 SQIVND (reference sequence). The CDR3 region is CASSTPGQPYGYTF. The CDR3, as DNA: TGTGCCAGTAGCACACCCGGACAGCCCTATGGCTACACCTTC.

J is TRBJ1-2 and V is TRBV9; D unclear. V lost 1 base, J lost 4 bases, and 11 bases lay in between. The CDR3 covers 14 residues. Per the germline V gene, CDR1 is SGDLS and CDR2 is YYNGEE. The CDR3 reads CASSVLDDGYGYTF. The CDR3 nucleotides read TGTGCCAGCAGCGTACTAGACGACGGCTATGGCTACACCTTC. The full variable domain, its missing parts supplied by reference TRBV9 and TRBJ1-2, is DSGVTQTPKHLITATGQRVTLRCSPRSGDLSVYWYQQSLDQGLQFLIQYYNGEERAKGNILERFSAQQFPDLHSELNLSSLELGDSALYFCASSVLDDGYGYTFGSGTRLTVV.

The CDR3 is CASSMGWKAPLHF. The CDR3 region has the DNA TGTGCCAGCAGTATGGGGTGGAAGGCACCCCTCCACTTT. The chain is built from TRBV27 and TRBJ1-6; D gene unclear. Germline values: CDR1 MNHEY, CDR2 SMNVEV (reference sequence). The CDR3 sequence is 13 residues long. With 5 bases removed from V and 11 bases from J, the gap between germline ends came to 13 bases.

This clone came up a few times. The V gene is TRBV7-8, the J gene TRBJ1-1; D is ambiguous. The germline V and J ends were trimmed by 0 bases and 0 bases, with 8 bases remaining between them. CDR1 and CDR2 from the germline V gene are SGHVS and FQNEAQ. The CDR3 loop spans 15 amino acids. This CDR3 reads CASSLAWQLNTEAFF. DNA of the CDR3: TGTGCCAGCAGCTTAGCGTGGCAGCTGAACACTGAAGCTTTCTTT.

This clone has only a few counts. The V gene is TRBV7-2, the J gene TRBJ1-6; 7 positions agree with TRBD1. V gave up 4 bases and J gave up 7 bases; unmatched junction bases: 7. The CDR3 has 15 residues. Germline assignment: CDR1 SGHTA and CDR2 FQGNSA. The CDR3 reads CASSSRDSRNSPLHF. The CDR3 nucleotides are TGTGCCAGCAGCTCCCGGGACAGTAGGAATTCACCCCTCCACTTT. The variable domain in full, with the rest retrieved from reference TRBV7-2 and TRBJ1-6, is GAGVSQSPSNKVTEKGKDVELRCDPISGHTALYWYRQSLGQGLEFLIYFQGNSAPDKSGLPSDRFSAERTGGSVSTLTIQRTQQEDSAVYLCASSSRDSRNSPLHFGNGTRLTVT.

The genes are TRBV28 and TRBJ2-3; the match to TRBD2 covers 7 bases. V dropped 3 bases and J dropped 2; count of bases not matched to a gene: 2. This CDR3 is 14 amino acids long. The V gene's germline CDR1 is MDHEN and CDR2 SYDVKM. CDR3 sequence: CASSFSGPTDTQYF. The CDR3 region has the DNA TGTGCCAGCAGTTTTAGCGGGCCCACAGATACGCAGTATTTT.

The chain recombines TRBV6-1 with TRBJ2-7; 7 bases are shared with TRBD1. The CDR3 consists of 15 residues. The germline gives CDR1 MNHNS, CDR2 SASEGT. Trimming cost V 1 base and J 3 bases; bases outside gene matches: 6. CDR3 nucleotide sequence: TGTGCCAGCAGTGAAGAGGGGGCCAGGGGCTACGAGCAGTACTTC. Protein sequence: CASSEEGARGYEQYF.

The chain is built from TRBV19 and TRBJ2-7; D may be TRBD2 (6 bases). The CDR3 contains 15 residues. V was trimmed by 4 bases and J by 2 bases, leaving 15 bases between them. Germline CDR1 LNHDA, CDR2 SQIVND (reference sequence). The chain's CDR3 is CASSRRVYGTYEQYF. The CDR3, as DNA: TGTGCCAGTAGTAGGAGGGTGTACGGGACCTACGAGCAGTACTTC.

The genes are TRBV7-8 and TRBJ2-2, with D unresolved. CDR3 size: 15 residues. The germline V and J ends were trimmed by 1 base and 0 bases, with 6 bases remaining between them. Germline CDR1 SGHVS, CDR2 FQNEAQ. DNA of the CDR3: TGTGCCAGCAGCTTAGGTATTACGAACACCGGGGAGCTGTTTTTT. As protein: CASSLGITNTGELFF.

Here the CDR3 reads CASSLGRGGPNEQFF. CDR3 bases: TGTGCCAGCAGCTTAGGGCGGGGGGGCCCCAATGAGCAGTTCTTC. The V gene is TRBV7-9, the J gene TRBJ2-1, with 9 bases identical to TRBD2. CDR1 and CDR2 (germline): SEHNR, FQNEAQ (reference sequence). The CDR3 extends over 15 amino acids. Trimming at V came to 1 base and at J to 6 bases, leaving 4 bases not matched to a gene.

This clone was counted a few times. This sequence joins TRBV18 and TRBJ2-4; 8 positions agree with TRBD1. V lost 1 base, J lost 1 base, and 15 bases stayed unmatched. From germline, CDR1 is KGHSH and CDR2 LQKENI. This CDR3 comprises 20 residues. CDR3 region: CASSPRPPFGQGTAKNIQYF. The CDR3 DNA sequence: TGTGCCAGCTCACCACGCCCCCCTTTCGGACAGGGTACGGCCAAAAACATTCAGTACTTC.

The CDR3 protein is CASSQLVGNTIYF. The CDR3 DNA follows: TGTGCCAGCAGCCAATTGGTCGGAAACACCATATATTTT. The chain has TRBV16 and TRBJ1-3; D remains unclear. This CDR3 spans 13 amino acids. Trimming removed 1 base at V and 4 bases at J, with 5 bases between. Looked up from germline, CDR1 is KGHSY and CDR2 is FQNENV.

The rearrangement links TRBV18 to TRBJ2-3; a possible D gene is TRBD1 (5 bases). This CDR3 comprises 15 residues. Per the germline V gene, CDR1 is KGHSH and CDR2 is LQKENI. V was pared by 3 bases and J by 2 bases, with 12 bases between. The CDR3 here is CASSPIPGSTDTQYF. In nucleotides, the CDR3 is TGTGCCAGCTCACCCATTCCAGGGTCCACAGATACGCAGTATTTT.

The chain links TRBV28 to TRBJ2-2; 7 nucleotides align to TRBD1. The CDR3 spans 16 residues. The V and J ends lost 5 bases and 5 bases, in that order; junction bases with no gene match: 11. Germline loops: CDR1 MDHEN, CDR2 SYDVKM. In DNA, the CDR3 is TGTGCCAGCAGTCGCCCAGGGGGATTGGGGACCGGGGAGCTGTTTTTT. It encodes CASSRPGGLGTGELFF.

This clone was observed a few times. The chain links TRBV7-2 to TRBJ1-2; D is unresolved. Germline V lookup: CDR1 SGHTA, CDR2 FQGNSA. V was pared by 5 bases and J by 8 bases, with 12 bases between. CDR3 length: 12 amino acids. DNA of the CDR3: TGTGCCAGCAGCCCTGAGGTCGGGGGCTACACCTTC. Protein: CASSPEVGGYTF. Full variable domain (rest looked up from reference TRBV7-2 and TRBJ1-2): GAGVSQSPSNKVTEKGKDVELRCDPISGHTALYWYRQSLGQGLEFLIYFQGNSAPDKSGLPSDRFSAERTGGSVSTLTIQRTQQEDSAVYLCASSPEVGGYTFGSGTRLTVV.

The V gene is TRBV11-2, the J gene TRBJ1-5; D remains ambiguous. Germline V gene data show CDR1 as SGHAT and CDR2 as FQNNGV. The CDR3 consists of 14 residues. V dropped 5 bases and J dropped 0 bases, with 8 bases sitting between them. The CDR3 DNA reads TGTGCCAGCAGCCTGACACTTAGCAATCAGCCCCAGCATTTT. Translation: CASSLTLSNQPQHF.

The CDR3 DNA follows: TGCGCCAGCAGTCAAGGACGGACAGGGGGCACTAGGGAAAAGACCCAGTACTTC. It encodes CASSQGRTGGTREKTQYF. The J gene is TRBJ2-5, the V gene TRBV23-1, with 11 bases lining up with TRBD1. TRBV23-1 is designated an ORF whose function remains uncertain. The V segment lost 2 bases and the J segment 6 bases; nucleotides outside the gene matches: 14. The length of the CDR3 is 18 residues.

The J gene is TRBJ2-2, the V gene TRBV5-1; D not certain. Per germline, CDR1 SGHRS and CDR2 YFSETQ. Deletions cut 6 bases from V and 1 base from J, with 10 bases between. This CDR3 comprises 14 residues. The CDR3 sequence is CASMGYQNTGELFF. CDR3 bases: TGCGCCAGCATGGGCTACCAGAACACCGGGGAGCTGTTTTTT.

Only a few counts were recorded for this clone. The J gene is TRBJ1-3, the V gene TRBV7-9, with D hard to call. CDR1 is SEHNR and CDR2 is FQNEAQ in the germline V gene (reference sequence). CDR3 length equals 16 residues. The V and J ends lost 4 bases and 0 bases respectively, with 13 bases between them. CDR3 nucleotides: TGTGCCAGCAGCTCCACCGGACGGCTCTCTGGAAACACCATATATTTT. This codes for CASSSTGRLSGNTIYF.